This T cell receptor beta chain was recovered during a study of blood T cell repertoires in COVID-19. Study in general: The United States, Italy and Spain provided the acute and convalescent COVID-19 samples.

Produced via immunoSEQ multiplex PCR; TCRdb's table is partial and in-frame only. This table has 200,000 or so clones, around 86% appearing once. This CDR3 comprises 13 residues. The germline V gene has CDR1 KGHSH and CDR2 LQKENI. Trimming removed 3 bases at V and 10 bases at J, with 15 bases between. The chain employs TRBV18 and TRBJ1-1; D may be TRBD1 (6 bases). The sequence derives from a woman between 40 and 50 years old with acute COVID-19. Input material: PBMCs or T cells enriched from blood (not recorded which). Written as DNA, the CDR3 is TGTGCCAGCTCACCCGAACAGGGTGGGAGAGCTTTCTTT. Encoded protein: CASSPEQGGRAFF.